The 26 T cell receptor beta chains in this list originate from one sample, sequenced in a study of T cells after yellow fever vaccination. TCRdb processed the 5' RACE reads anew with MiXCR; each CDR3 protein has one entry. Among roughly 28,000 distinct CDR3 sequences listed, 4% to 5.5% were seen once. The sample was PBMCs, either bulk or a sorted T-cell subset (CD4+, CD8+, memory, or dextramer-sorted; not recorded which), taken on the day of the yellow fever booster vaccination. The origin of the receptors is a man aged 18-30 years who received the YFV17D yellow fever vaccine.

This clonotype occurred many times. V gene TRBV7-2 combines with J gene TRBJ2-7; D not certain. Germline CDR1 and CDR2: SGHTA and FQGNSA. V dropped 5 bases and J dropped 6 bases, with 14 bases sitting between them. The CDR3 spans 13 residues. The CDR3 DNA reads TGTGCCAGCAGCCCCGACGGTCCGGTCGAGCAGTACTTC. This encodes CASSPDGPVEQYF.

The sample holds many counts of this clonotype. The chain recombines TRBV20-1 with TRBJ2-1; the D is unclear. V was clipped by 3 bases and J by 9 bases, with 9 bases between them. The germline V gene has CDR1 DFQATT and CDR2 SNEGSKA (reference sequence). The CDR3 has 11 residues. CDR3 in DNA: TGCAGTGCTAGCTTTGGTCGTGAGCAGTTCTTC. Amino acids: CSASFGREQFF.

J is TRBJ2-7 and V is TRBV29-1; TRBD2 matches at 8 bases. This CDR3 has 13 residues. J lost 2 bases, V lost 4 bases, and 4 bases had no gene match. CDR1 is SQVTM and CDR2 is ANQGSEA in the germline V gene. In DNA form, the CDR3 reads TGCAGCGTTGGGGCAGCGGGGGCCTACGAGCAGTACTTC. It codes for CSVGAAGAYEQYF.

The table lists this clonotype with many counts. This chain links TRBV4-3 with TRBJ1-1, with 8 bases matching TRBD1. V dropped 3 bases and J dropped 7; count of bases not matched to a gene: 16. Germline CDR1 LGHNA, CDR2 YSLEER. This CDR3 spans 17 amino acids. CDR3 residues: CASSHSKAGTGANEAFF. The CDR3 coding sequence is TGCGCCAGCAGCCACTCAAAGGCCGGGACAGGCGCCAATGAAGCTTTCTTT.

This clonotype was recorded at least ten times. J is TRBJ1-1 and V is TRBV18; unclear D gene. There are 15 residues in the CDR3. V was pared by 2 bases and J by 1 base, with 11 bases between. Germline CDR1 and CDR2: KGHSH and LQKENI. As DNA, the CDR3 is TGTGCCAGCTCACCAACTGGAGGGAAGAACACTGAAGCTTTCTTT. Protein: CASSPTGGKNTEAFF.

This clonotype was recorded many times. This sequence joins TRBV9 and TRBJ1-1; TRBD1 agrees at 7 bases. Losses at the gene ends were 4 bases for V and 5 bases for J; bases not matched to a gene: 8. Germline V CDR1 and CDR2: SGDLS, YYNGEE. CDR3 length: 14 amino acids. The CDR3 spells CASSSHRGLTEAFF. The CDR3 DNA reads as TGTGCCAGCAGCTCCCACAGGGGACTTACTGAAGCTTTCTTT.

V usage is TRBV5-1 and J usage is TRBJ1-2; D remains ambiguous. CDR1 is SGHRS, CDR2 YFSETQ, per germline. This CDR3 is 13 amino acids long. V was pared by 0 bases and J by 4 bases, with 7 bases between. The CDR3 loop reads CASSLAGSYGYTF. The CDR3 DNA reads as TGCGCCAGCAGCTTGGCGGGCAGCTATGGCTACACCTTC.

This clonotype was found many times. V usage is TRBV28 and J usage is TRBJ1-6, with 10 positions matching TRBD1. J gave up 7 bases and V 3 bases, and 6 bases lay outside the gene matches. The CDR3 has 16 amino acids. The germline CDR1 and CDR2 sequences are MDHEN and SYDVKM. As DNA, the CDR3 is TGTGCCAGCAGTTTGGGGACAGGGGTGAGGAATTCACCCCTCCACTTT. This gives the protein CASSLGTGVRNSPLHF.

As regards this clonotype: Possible read error: a much larger clone is one base away. The chain carries TRBV5-1 and TRBJ2-5, with D unclear. The germline CDR1 and CDR2 sequences are SGHRS and YFSETQ. Trimming shortened V by 7 bases and J by 2 bases, and 6 bases separated the two germline ends. The CDR3 length is 11 residues. CDR3 protein: CASYSQETQYF. The CDR3 nucleotides read TGCGCCAGCTACTCGCAAGAGACCCAGTACTTC.

This clonotype has at least ten counts. The chain combines TRBV7-2 with TRBJ2-7, with TRBD1 as a possible D gene (6 bases). Germline V gives CDR1 SGHTA, CDR2 FQGNSA. This CDR3 region has 13 residues. V lost 0 bases and J lost 3, with 6 bases in between. CDR3: CASSLAGGYEQYF. CDR3 nucleotides: TGTGCCAGCAGCTTAGCAGGGGGCTACGAGCAGTACTTC.

This clonotype was found many times. The CDR3 coding sequence is TGTGCCAGCAATGGCGGGGGGGCGAACACCGGGGAGCTGTTTTTT. Translation: CASNGGGANTGELFF. The V gene is TRBV2, the J gene TRBJ2-2; TRBD2 matches at 9 bases. Per the germline V gene, CDR1 is SNHLY and CDR2 is FYNNEI. This CDR3 comprises 15 residues. V lost 7 bases to trimming and J lost 0 bases; unmatched junction nucleotides: 3.

In its sample, this clonotype is medium-sized. The CDR3 DNA sequence: TGTGCCAGCAGTTTATCAGGGACAGAACGACAGGAGCAGTTCTTC. It translates to CASSLSGTERQEQFF. The chain carries TRBV27 and TRBJ2-1; TRBD1 matches at 7 bases. CDR1 is MNHEY and CDR2 is SMNVEV in the germline V gene (reference sequence). With V trimmed by 0 bases and J by 10 bases, 9 bases remained unmatched. This CDR3 has 15 residues.

The chain carries TRBV7-8 and TRBJ1-3, with 7 bases that match TRBD1. There are 18 residues in the CDR3. The V segment lost 5 bases and the J segment 0 bases; nucleotides outside the gene matches: 13. CDR1 is SGHVS and CDR2 is FQNEAQ in the germline V gene. The CDR3 is CASSQPKDRRVSGNTIYF. CDR3 sequence (DNA): TGTGCCAGCAGCCAACCAAAGGACAGGAGGGTCTCTGGAAACACCATATATTTT.

This clonotype was counted many times. The chain is built from TRBV4-2 and TRBJ2-3, with 7 positions matching TRBD2. The CDR3 sequence is 17 residues long. Per germline, CDR1 LGHNA and CDR2 YNFKEQ. V trimming: 1 base; J trimming: 2 bases; junction bases outside the gene matches: 9. The CDR3: CASSQGVIAGDTDTQYF. CDR3 bases: TGTGCCAGCAGCCAAGGGGTGATTGCGGGGGACACAGATACGCAGTATTTT.

This clonotype was seen repeatedly, ten times or more. Written as DNA, the CDR3 is TGTGCCAGCCGCGGGGGGGCCGAACACAATGAGCAGTTCTTC. This codes for CASRGGAEHNEQFF. The rearrangement joins TRBV4-2 to TRBJ2-1; TRBD2 matches 9 bases. Germline trimming cut 8 bases from V and 5 bases from J; bases unmatched to any gene: 7. Germline CDR1 and CDR2: LGHNA and YNFKEQ. There are 14 residues in the CDR3.

The CDR3 region is CASTTGANTEAFF. In nucleotides, the CDR3 is TGTGCCAGTACCACGGGGGCGAACACTGAAGCTTTCTTT. The rearrangement joins TRBV19 to TRBJ1-1, with D possibly TRBD1 on 6 matching bases. This CDR3 is built from 13 residues. The V gene lost 7 bases and the J gene lost 1 base, with 10 bases spanning the gap. Germline CDR1 is LNHDA and CDR2 is SQIVND (reference sequence).

This clonotype occurred many times. This chain joins TRBV29-1 and TRBJ1-2; D not certain. Germline assignment: CDR1 SQVTM and CDR2 ANQGSEA. The V end lost 7 bases, the J end lost 11 bases, and 17 bases lay between the germline ends. The CDR3 runs 11 residues. CDR3 sequence (DNA): TGCAGCGCCTGGAGACAATTCGAGTACACCTTC. It specifies CSAWRQFEYTF.

This clonotype has at least ten counts. The chain employs TRBV6-2 or TRBV6-3 and TRBJ2-1, with 8 bases fitting TRBD2. Unmatched junction bases numbered 10, after V lost 6 bases and J lost 9 bases. The CDR3 runs 14 residues. In germline, CDR1 is MNHEY, CDR2 SVGEGT. CDR3 DNA sequence: TGTGCCAGCAGAAAAACGGGGGGGCCGGGTGAGCAGTTCTTC. Protein sequence: CASRKTGGPGEQFF.

In nucleotides, the CDR3 is TGTGCCAGTACCCGGGGGCCATCCTACAATGAGCAGTTCTTC. It encodes CASTRGPSYNEQFF. V gene TRBV27 combines with J gene TRBJ2-1, with D perhaps matching TRBD1 or TRBD2 (6 bases each). The CDR3 totals 14 residues. CDR1 and CDR2 (germline): MNHEY, SMNVEV (reference sequence). The germline V and J ends were trimmed by 9 bases and 1 base, with 13 bases remaining between them.

This clonotype was detected many times. The chain carries TRBV21-1 and TRBJ1-5. TRBV21-1 is shown as a pseudogene. This CDR3 has 16 amino acids. In DNA form, the CDR3 reads TGTGCCAGCAGCAAATTTCCCAAGATCCATCCTCAGCCCCAGCATTTT. This sequence encodes CASSKFPKIHPQPQHF.

This clonotype was counted many times. The chain combines TRBV2 with TRBJ1-1; D is unresolved. The CDR3 loop spans 13 amino acids. V was pared by 2 bases and J by 1 base, with 5 bases between. Germline CDR1 SNHLY, CDR2 FYNNEI. The CDR3 spells CASSELANTEAFF. CDR3 nucleotides: TGTGCCAGCAGTGAATTGGCGAACACTGAAGCTTTCTTT. Drawing the rest from reference TRBV2 and TRBJ1-1, the complete variable domain is EPEVTQTPSHQVTQMGQEVILRCVPISNHLYFYWYRQILGQKVEFLVSFYNNEISEKSEIFDDQFSVERPDGSNFTLKIRSTKLEDSAMYFCASSELANTEAFFGQGTRLTVV.

This clonotype was recorded many times. The V gene is TRBV7-7, the J gene TRBJ2-5; no definite D call. Germline V gene sequence: CDR1 SSHAT, CDR2 FNYEAQ (reference sequence). This CDR3 spans 15 amino acids. Deletions cut 1 base from V and 0 bases from J, with 9 bases between. CDR3 nucleotide sequence: TGTGCCAGCAGCTTAGGGGTGAGGTACCAAGAGACCCAGTACTTC. Its translation: CASSLGVRYQETQYF.

This clonotype showed up many times. This sequence joins TRBV19 and TRBJ2-3; 7 bases align to TRBD1. The germline V gene encodes CDR1 LNHDA and CDR2 SQIVND (reference sequence). The V and J ends lost 5 bases and 0 bases, in that order; junction bases with no gene match: 5. The CDR3 is made up of 15 amino acids. CDR3 DNA: TGTGCCAGTAGTGCGGACAGGAGTAGCACAGATACGCAGTATTTT. Amino acids: CASSADRSSTDTQYF.

The chain has TRBV6-5 and TRBJ2-1; possibly TRBD2 for D (6 bases). This CDR3 contains 15 residues. Trimming stripped 8 bases from V and 5 bases from J, with 19 bases between. Germline V gene sequence: CDR1 MNHEY, CDR2 SVGAGI. The CDR3 nucleotides are TGTGCCAGCTCCATCTCCCCGGGACTCAACAATGAGCAGTTCTTC. Protein sequence: CASSISPGLNNEQFF.

The CDR3 coding sequence is TGTGCCAGCAGTTACAGGACAGGGATTGGCAATGAGCAGTTCTTC. Protein product: CASSYRTGIGNEQFF. The chain uses TRBV6-2 or TRBV6-3 and TRBJ2-1; 8 bases fit TRBD1. Germline CDR1 MNHEY, CDR2 SVGEGT. With V trimmed by 2 bases and J by 6 bases, 6 bases remained unmatched. The CDR3 runs to 15 residues.

This clonotype was detected ten times or more. The chain joins TRBV7-7 to TRBJ2-7; 8 bases are a match to TRBD1. This CDR3 spans 14 amino acids. Trimming took 5 bases from V and 3 from J; bases not matched to a gene: 6. CDR1 and CDR2 (germline): SSHAT, FNYEAQ (reference sequence). The CDR3 DNA reads TGTGCCAGCAGCATAGGACAGGGCGGCTACGAGCAGTACTTC. Translating it yields CASSIGQGGYEQYF.